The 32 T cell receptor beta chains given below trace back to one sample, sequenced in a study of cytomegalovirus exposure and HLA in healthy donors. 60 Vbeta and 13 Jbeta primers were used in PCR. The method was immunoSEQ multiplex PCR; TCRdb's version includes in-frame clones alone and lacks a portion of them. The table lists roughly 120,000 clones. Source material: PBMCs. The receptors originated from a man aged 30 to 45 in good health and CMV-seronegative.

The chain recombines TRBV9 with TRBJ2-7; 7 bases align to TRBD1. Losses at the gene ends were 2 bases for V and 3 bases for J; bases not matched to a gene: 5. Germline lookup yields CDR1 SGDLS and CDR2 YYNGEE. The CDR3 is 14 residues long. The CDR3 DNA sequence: TGTGCCAGCAGCGTTACCGGGACAGTCTACGAGCAGTACTTC. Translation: CASSVTGTVYEQYF.

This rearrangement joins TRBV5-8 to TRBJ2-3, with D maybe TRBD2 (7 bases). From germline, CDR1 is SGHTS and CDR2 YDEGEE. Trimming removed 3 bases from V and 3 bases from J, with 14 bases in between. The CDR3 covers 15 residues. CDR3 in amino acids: CASSSGGGQTDTQYF. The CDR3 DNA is TGTGCCAGCAGCTCTGGGGGGGGCCAAACAGATACGCAGTATTTT.

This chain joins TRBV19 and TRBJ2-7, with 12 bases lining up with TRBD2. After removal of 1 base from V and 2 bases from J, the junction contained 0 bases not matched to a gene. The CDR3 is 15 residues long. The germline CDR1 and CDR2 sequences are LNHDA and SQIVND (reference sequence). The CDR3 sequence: CASSIGTSGTYEQYF. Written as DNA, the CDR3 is TGTGCCAGTAGTATAGGGACTAGCGGGACCTACGAGCAGTACTTC.

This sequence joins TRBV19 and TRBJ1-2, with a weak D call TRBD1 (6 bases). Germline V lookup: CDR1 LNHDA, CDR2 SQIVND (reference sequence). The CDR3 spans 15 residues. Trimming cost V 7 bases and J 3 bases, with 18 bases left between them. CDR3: CASNQRGGADYGYTF. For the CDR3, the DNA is TGTGCCAGTAACCAGCGTGGGGGCGCCGACTATGGCTACACCTTC. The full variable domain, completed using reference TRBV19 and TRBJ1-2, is DGGITQSPKYLFRKEGQNVTLSCEQNLNHDAMYWYRQDPGQGLRLIYYSQIVNDFQKGDIAEGYSVSREKKESFPLTVTSAQKNPTAFYLCASNQRGGADYGYTFGSGTRLTVV.

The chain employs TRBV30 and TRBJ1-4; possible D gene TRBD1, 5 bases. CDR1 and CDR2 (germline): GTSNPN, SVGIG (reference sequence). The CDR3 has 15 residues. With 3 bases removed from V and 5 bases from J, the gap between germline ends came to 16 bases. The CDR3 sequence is CAWRSVGAGNEKLFF. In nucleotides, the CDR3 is TGTGCCTGGAGGAGCGTTGGGGCAGGGAATGAAAAACTGTTTTTT.

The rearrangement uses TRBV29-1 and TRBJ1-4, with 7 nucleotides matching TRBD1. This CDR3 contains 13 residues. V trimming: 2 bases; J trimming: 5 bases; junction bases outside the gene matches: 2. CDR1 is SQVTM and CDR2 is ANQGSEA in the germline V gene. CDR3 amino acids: CSVESTGNEKLFF. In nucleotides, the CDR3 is TGCAGCGTTGAATCGACAGGGAATGAAAAACTGTTTTTT.

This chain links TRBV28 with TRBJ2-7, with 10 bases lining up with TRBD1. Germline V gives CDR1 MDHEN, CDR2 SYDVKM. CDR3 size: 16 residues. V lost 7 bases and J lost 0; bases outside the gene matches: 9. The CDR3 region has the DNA TGTGCCAGCATCAACAGGGGGGACAGGGGCTCCTACGAGCAGTACTTC. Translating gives CASINRGDRGSYEQYF.

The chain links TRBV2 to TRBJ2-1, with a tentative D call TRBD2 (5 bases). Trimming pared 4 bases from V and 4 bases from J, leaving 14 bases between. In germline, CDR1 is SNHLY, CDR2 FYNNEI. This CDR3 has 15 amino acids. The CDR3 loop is CASSGPGRGYNEQFF. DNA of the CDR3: TGTGCCAGCAGTGGGCCCGGCAGAGGGTACAATGAGCAGTTCTTC.

CDR3 amino acids: CASRRQGVDTGELFF. The CDR3 nucleotides are TGTGCCAGCAGGAGACAGGGGGTGGACACCGGGGAGCTGTTTTTT. This chain joins TRBV28 and TRBJ2-2; 9 nucleotides align to TRBD1. The ends lost 6 bases at V and 3 bases at J; junction bases unmatched: 5. This CDR3 is 15 amino acids long. Germline lookup yields CDR1 MDHEN and CDR2 SYDVKM.

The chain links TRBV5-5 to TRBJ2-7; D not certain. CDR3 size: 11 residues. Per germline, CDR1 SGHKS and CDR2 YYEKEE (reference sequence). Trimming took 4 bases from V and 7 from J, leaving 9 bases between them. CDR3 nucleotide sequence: TGTGCCAGCAGCCTCTTCAGTGAGCAGTACTTC. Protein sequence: CASSLFSEQYF. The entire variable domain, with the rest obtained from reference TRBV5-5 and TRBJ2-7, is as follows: DAGVTQSPTHLIKTRGQQVTLRCSPISGHKSVSWYQQVLGQGPQFIFQYYEKEERGRGNFPDRFSARQFPNYSSELNVNALLLGDSALYLCASSLFSEQYFGPGTRLTVT.

The CDR3 DNA reads TGTGCCAGCAGCCTTATAGCGGGGGGGTCAGATACGCAGTATTTT. Translated, it gives CASSLIAGGSDTQYF. The rearrangement uses TRBV5-4 and TRBJ2-3; TRBD2 aligns across 11 bases. The length of the CDR3 is 15 residues. Germline V gene sequence: CDR1 SGHNT, CDR2 YYREEE (reference sequence). V dropped 4 bases and J dropped 4; count of bases not matched to a gene: 5. Using reference TRBV5-4 and TRBJ2-3 for the parts outside the CDR3, the full variable domain is ETGVTQSPTHLIKTRGQQVTLRCSSQSGHNTVSWYQQALGQGPQFIFQYYREEENGRGNFPPRFSGLQFPNYSSELNVNALELDDSALYLCASSLIAGGSDTQYFGPGTRLTVL.

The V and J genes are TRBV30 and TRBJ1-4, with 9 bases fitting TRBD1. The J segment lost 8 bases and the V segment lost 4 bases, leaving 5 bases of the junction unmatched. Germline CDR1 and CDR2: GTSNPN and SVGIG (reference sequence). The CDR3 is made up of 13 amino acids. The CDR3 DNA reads TGTGCCTGGAACAGGGGGCGACGGGAAAAACTGTTTTTT. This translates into CAWNRGRREKLFF.

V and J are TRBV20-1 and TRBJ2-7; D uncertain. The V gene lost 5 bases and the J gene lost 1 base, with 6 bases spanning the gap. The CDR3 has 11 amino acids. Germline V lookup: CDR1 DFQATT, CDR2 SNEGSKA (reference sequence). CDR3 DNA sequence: TGCAGTGCTGGGCCTTCCTACGAGCAGTACTTC. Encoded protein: CSAGPSYEQYF.

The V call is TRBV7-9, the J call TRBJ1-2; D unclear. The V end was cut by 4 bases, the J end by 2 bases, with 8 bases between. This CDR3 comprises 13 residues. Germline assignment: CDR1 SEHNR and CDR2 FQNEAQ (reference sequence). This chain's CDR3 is CASSSPLNYGYTF. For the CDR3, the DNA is TGTGCCAGCAGCTCCCCCTTGAACTATGGCTACACCTTC. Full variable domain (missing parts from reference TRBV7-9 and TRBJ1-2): DTGVSQNPRHKITKRGQNVTFRCDPISEHNRLYWYRQTLGQGPEFLTYFQNEAQLEKSRLLSDRFSAERPKGSFSTLEIQRTEQGDSAMYLCASSSPLNYGYTFGSGTRLTVV.

The CDR3 protein is CASSIPLTGAYGYTF. The CDR3 region has the DNA TGTGCCAGTAGTATACCCCTGACAGGGGCCTATGGCTACACCTTC. This chain links TRBV19 with TRBJ1-2, with 8 bases lining up with TRBD1. The CDR3 covers 15 residues. The V and J ends lost 2 bases and 4 bases, in that order; junction bases with no gene match: 6. Germline CDR1 reads LNHDA; CDR2 reads SQIVND (reference sequence).

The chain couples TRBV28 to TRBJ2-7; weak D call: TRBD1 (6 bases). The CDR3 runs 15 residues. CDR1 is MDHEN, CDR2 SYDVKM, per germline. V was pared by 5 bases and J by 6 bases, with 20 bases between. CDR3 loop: CASSPTPRTVSEQYF. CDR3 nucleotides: TGTGCCAGCAGTCCAACGCCCCGGACAGTTTCCGAGCAGTACTTC.

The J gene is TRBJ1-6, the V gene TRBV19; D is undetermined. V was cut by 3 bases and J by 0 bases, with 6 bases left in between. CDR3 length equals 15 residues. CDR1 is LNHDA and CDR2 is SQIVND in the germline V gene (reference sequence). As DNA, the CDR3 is TGTGCCAGTAGTATTGGGAGCTCCTATAATTCACCCCTCCACTTT. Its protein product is CASSIGSSYNSPLHF.

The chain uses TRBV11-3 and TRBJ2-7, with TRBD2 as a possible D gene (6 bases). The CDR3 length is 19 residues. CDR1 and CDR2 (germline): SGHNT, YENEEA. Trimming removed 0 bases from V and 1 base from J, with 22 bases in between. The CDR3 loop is CASSLEGGWGRDGSYEQYF. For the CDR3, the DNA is TGTGCCAGCAGCTTAGAGGGGGGTTGGGGCAGGGATGGTTCCTACGAGCAGTACTTC.

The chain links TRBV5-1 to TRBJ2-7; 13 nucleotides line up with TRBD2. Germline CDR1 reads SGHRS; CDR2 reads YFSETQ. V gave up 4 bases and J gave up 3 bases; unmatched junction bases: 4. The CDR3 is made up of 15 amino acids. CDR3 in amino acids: CASSPGTSGVYEQYF. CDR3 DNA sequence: TGCGCCAGCAGCCCCGGGACTAGCGGGGTCTACGAGCAGTACTTC.

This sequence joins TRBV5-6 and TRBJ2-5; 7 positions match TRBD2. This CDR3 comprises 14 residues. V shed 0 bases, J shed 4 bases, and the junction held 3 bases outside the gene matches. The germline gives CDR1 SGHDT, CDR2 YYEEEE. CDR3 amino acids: CASSLGGGGETQYF. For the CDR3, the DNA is TGTGCCAGCAGCTTGGGGGGGGGTGGAGAGACCCAGTACTTC.

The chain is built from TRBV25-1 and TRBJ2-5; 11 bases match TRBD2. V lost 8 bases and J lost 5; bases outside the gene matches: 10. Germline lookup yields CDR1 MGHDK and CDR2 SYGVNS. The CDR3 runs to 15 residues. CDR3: CASSSGGPTSETQYF. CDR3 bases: TGTGCCAGCTCTAGCGGGGGGCCCACGTCGGAGACCCAGTACTTC.

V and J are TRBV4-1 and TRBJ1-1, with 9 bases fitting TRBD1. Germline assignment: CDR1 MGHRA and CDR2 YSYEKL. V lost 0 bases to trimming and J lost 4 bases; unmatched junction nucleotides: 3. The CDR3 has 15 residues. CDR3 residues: CASSQEGTGSTEAFF. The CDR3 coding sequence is TGCGCCAGCAGCCAAGAGGGGACAGGGTCCACTGAAGCTTTCTTT.

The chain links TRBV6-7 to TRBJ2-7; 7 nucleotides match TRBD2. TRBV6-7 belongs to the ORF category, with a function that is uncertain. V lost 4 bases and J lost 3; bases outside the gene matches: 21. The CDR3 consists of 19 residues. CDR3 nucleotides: TGTGCCAGCAGTTGGCGGGAGCTTCGGGGCAACCCTTCGGGCTACGAGCAGTACTTC. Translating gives CASSWRELRGNPSGYEQYF.

This CDR3 reads CASSQFWAGAGQPQHF. CDR3 coding DNA: TGCGCCAGCAGCCAATTTTGGGCAGGGGCAGGACAGCCCCAGCATTTT. This chain uses TRBV4-1 with TRBJ1-5; D perhaps matches TRBD1 (6 bases). V lost 2 bases and J 7 bases, leaving 18 bases between the germline ends. The CDR3 is 16 amino acids. CDR1 is MGHRA, CDR2 YSYEKL, per germline.

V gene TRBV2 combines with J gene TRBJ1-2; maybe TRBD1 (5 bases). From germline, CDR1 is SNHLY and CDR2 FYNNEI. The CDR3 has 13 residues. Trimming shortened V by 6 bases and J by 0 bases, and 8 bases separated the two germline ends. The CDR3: CASRGGANYGYTF. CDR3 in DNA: TGTGCCAGCAGGGGGGGAGCTAACTATGGCTACACCTTC.

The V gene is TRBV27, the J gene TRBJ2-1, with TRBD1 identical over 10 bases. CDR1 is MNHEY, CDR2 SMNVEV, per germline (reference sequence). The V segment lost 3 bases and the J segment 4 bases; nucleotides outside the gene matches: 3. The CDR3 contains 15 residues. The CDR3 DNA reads TGTGCCAGCAGTTTGGGACAGGGGCGATACAATGAGCAGTTCTTC. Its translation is CASSLGQGRYNEQFF.

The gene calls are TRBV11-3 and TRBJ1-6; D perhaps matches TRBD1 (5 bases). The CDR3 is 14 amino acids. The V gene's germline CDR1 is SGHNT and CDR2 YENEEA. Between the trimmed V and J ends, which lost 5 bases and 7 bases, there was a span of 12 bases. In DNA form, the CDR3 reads TGTGCCAGCAGCCTAGGACAACCGAATTCACCCCTCCACTTT. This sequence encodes CASSLGQPNSPLHF.

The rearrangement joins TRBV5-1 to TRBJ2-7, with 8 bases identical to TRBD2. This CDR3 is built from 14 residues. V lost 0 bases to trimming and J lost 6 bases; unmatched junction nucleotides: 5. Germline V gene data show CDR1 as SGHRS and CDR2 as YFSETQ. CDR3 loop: CASSLASGGGEQYF. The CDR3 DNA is TGCGCCAGCAGCTTGGCCTCCGGGGGGGGCGAGCAGTACTTC. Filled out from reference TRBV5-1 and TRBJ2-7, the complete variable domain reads KAGVTQTPRYLIKTRGQQVTLSCSPISGHRSVSWYQQTPGQGLQFLFEYFSETQRNKGNFPGRFSGRQFSNSRSEMNVSTLELGDSALYLCASSLASGGGEQYFGPGTRLTVT.

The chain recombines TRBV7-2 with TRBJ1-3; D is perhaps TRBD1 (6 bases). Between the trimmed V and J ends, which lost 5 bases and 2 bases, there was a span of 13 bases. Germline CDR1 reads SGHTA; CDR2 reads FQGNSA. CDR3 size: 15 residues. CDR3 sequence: CASSPTDRPGNTIYF. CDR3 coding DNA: TGTGCCAGCAGCCCGACAGACAGGCCTGGAAACACCATATATTTT.

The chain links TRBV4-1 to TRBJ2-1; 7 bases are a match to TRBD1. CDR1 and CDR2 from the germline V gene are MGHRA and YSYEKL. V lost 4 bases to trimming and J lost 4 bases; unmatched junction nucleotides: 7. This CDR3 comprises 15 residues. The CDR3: CASSPTQGEYNEQFF. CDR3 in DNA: TGCGCCAGCAGCCCTACCCAGGGGGAATACAATGAGCAGTTCTTC.

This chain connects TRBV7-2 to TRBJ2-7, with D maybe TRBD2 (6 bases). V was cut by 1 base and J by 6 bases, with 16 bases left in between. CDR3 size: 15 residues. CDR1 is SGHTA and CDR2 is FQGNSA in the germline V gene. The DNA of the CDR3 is TGTGCCAGCAGCTTAGTTGGGACTCACGTCGCCGAGCAGTACTTC. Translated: CASSLVGTHVAEQYF.

The CDR3 sequence: CAISESGFRETQYF. The CDR3 nucleotides are TGTGCCATCAGTGAGTCGGGCTTTCGGGAGACCCAGTACTTC. This sequence joins TRBV10-3 and TRBJ2-5; D uncertain. The CDR3 contains 14 residues. Germline CDR1 ENHRY, CDR2 SYGVKD. The ends were cut back, 0 bases at V and 5 bases at J, with 10 bases in the middle.